A single sample gave rise to the 7 T cell receptor beta chains below, sequenced in a study of post-analysis software for immune sequencing data. Whole-study results and caveats: Comparison of patients with controls showed five or six TRBV segments more frequent in patients, TRBV5-6, TRBV5-1 and TRBV20-1 among them.

TCR beta cDNA libraries had unique molecular identifiers. One entry per CDR3 protein, called by TCRdb with MiXCR from the PCR reads. The repertoire holds approximately 440,000 distinct CDR3 sequences, less than 45% seen once, with about 12% in the top ten. These receptors have no identified antigens. The specimen was blood. These receptors came from a girl aged 10 to 17 with multiple sclerosis.

This clonotype was counted ten times or more. This chain joins TRBV20-1 and TRBJ2-7; D not resolved. CDR1 and CDR2 from the germline V gene are DFQATT and SNEGSKA (reference sequence). The V and J ends lost 3 bases and 1 base respectively, with 7 bases between them. The CDR3 length is 12 residues. In DNA, the CDR3 is TGCAGTGCTAGTGGACGGTCCTACGAGCAGTACTTC. Amino acid sequence: CSASGRSYEQYF.

This rearrangement joins TRBV7-2 to TRBJ2-1; tentative D call: TRBD1 (5 bases). There are 15 residues in the CDR3. Trimming left V 0 bases short and J 10 bases short, with 16 bases between. Germline V CDR1 and CDR2: SGHTA, FQGNSA. CDR3 coding DNA: TGTGCCAGCAGCTTAGCCATCCAACAGGCCTACGAGCAGTTCTTC. It is translated as CASSLAIQQAYEQFF.

This clonotype was seen just once. The chain recombines TRBV28 with TRBJ2-5, with 8 bases identical to TRBD2. Germline CDR1 is MDHEN and CDR2 is SYDVKM. Trimming removed 6 bases from V and 4 bases from J; junction bases left unmatched: 13. The CDR3 consists of 16 residues. The DNA for the CDR3 is TGTGCCAGCAGGTCTAGCGGGTGGGAGCTTGGAGAGACCCAGTACTTC. Its protein product is CASRSSGWELGETQYF.

This sequence joins TRBV20-1 and TRBJ2-7, with 7 bases aligning to TRBD2. Germline V gene data show CDR1 as DFQATT and CDR2 as SNEGSKA (reference sequence). This CDR3 contains 14 residues. The V segment lost 2 bases and the J segment 0 bases; nucleotides outside the gene matches: 4. The CDR3, as DNA: TGCAGTGCTAGAATCCCTAGCGGCTCCTACGAGCAGTACTTC. Protein: CSARIPSGSYEQYF.

The genes are TRBV10-3 and TRBJ1-1; D is uncertain. CDR1 ENHRY and CDR2 SYGVKD come from the germline V gene. V lost 3 bases to trimming and J lost 2 bases, with 13 bases between them. The length of the CDR3 is 15 residues. CDR3 bases: TGTGCCATCAGTGACCTAGAGGACGGCAACACTGAAGCTTTCTTT. Amino acids: CAISDLEDGNTEAFF.

This chain connects TRBV7-8 to TRBJ1-2; possibly TRBD1 for D (6 bases). Trimming took off 4 bases at V and 7 bases at J, with 16 bases between the two ends. There are 14 residues in the CDR3. The germline V gene has CDR1 SGHVS and CDR2 FQNEAQ. CDR3 sequence reads: CASSSGLSGVGYTF. In nucleotides, the CDR3 is TGTGCCAGCAGCTCAGGCCTTTCAGGGGTTGGCTACACCTTC.

Comments on this clonotype: This could be a read error, since a much larger clone is one nucleotide away. The V gene is TRBV10-2, the J gene TRBJ2-7; tentatively, D is TRBD2 (6 bases). Germline V gene sequence: CDR1 WSHSY, CDR2 SAAADI. The CDR3 is 13 amino acids. The V gene lost 7 bases and the J gene lost 10 bases, with 20 bases spanning the gap. CDR3 DNA: TGCGCCAGCATGGGAGGTCGAGGTGAGATCCAGTACTTC. Its translation is CASMGGRGEIQYF.